These 27 T cell receptor beta chains share one sample of origin, sequenced in a study of cytomegalovirus exposure and HLA in healthy donors (dated by TCRdb to 2015 to 2018). Libraries were prepared through the immunoSEQ multiplex PCR assay. The multiplex PCR relied on a mix of 60 forward primers for TCR Vbeta segments and 13 reverse primers for TCR Jbeta segments. TCRdb limited this immuneACCESS table to in-frame rearrangements with V and J called. A share of clones is missing; checked studies link under half to unresolved V genes, and the rest is unexplained. This sample gives 180,000 or so clones in total; approximately 71% of them show up just once. Of the sample, less than 9.5% falls within the top ten clones. The sequenced sample consisted of PBMCs. These receptors all come from a woman between 40 and 50 years old in good health and CMV-seropositive.

This clone occurred a few times. The rearrangement uses TRBV28 and TRBJ2-7, with 12 bases matching TRBD2. CDR1 and CDR2 (germline): MDHEN, SYDVKM. V gave up 3 bases and J gave up 2 bases; unmatched junction bases: 2. The CDR3 is made up of 15 amino acids. CDR3 loop: CASSFPSGRAYEQYF. DNA of the CDR3: TGTGCCAGCAGTTTTCCTAGCGGGAGGGCCTACGAGCAGTACTTC.

The rearrangement joins TRBV5-1 to TRBJ1-2; possibly TRBD1 for D (6 bases). V lost 2 bases and J lost 5, with 13 bases in between. Germline V CDR1 and CDR2: SGHRS, YFSETQ. This CDR3 comprises 14 residues. This CDR3 is CASSFDRPRYGYTF. CDR3 bases: TGCGCCAGCAGCTTTGACAGGCCGAGGTATGGCTACACCTTC.

This clone has just a few counts. V usage is TRBV4-3 and J usage is TRBJ2-7; 9 positions match TRBD2. This CDR3 comprises 15 residues. CDR1 is LGHNA, CDR2 YSLEER, per germline. The junction had 4 bases not matched to a gene; V was cut back by 1 base and J by 3 bases. For the CDR3, the DNA is TGCGCCAGCAGCCAAGTGGCTAGCGGGGACTACGAGCAGTACTTC. Translation gives CASSQVASGDYEQYF.

The chain has TRBV9 and TRBJ2-5; TRBD2 aligns across 8 bases. The ends lost 3 bases at V and 2 bases at J; junction bases unmatched: 3. The CDR3 loop spans 14 amino acids. Germline-derived CDR1 and CDR2 are SGDLS and YYNGEE. CDR3 DNA: TGTGCCAGCAGCGGTACTAGCGGACAAGAGACCCAGTACTTC. Translating gives CASSGTSGQETQYF.

This clone occurred a few times. CDR3 bases: TGTGCCAGTAGGGGACAGGGAAGCAATGAGCAGTTCTTC. Protein sequence: CASRGQGSNEQFF. The chain recombines TRBV19 with TRBJ2-1, with TRBD1 matching over 9 bases. The CDR3 spans 13 residues. J gave up 6 bases and V 6 bases, and 3 bases lay outside the gene matches. Germline CDR1 and CDR2: LNHDA and SQIVND (reference sequence).

The chain joins TRBV5-6 to TRBJ2-1, with 10 bases matching TRBD2. Germline V gene sequence: CDR1 SGHDT, CDR2 YYEEEE. CDR3 length equals 16 residues. With V trimmed by 0 bases and J by 7 bases, 7 bases remained unmatched. The CDR3 DNA sequence: TGTGCCAGCAGCTTGGTAGGCCTAGCGGGAGAAAATGAGCAGTTCTTC. Translated: CASSLVGLAGENEQFF.

The chain couples TRBV27 to TRBJ2-3, with D perhaps TRBD1 (6 bases). The CDR3 loop spans 12 amino acids. The V gene's germline CDR1 is MNHEY and CDR2 SMNVEV (reference sequence). V was trimmed by 6 bases and J by 5 bases, leaving 9 bases between them. This chain's CDR3 is CASRRGGDTQYF. The CDR3 bases are TGTGCCAGCAGGAGAGGGGGAGATACGCAGTATTTT.

V is TRBV6-5 and J is TRBJ2-7, with 7 bases identical to TRBD1. Germline CDR1 is MNHEY and CDR2 is SVGAGI. The junction had 5 bases not matched to a gene; V was cut back by 8 bases and J by 4 bases. The CDR3 sequence is 12 residues long. The CDR3 protein is CASRDRLYEQYF. CDR3 bases: TGTGCCAGCCGGGACAGACTTTACGAGCAGTACTTC.

This clone turned up a few times. The CDR3: CASRPSEASGFYRAYEQYF. In DNA, the CDR3 is TGTGCCAGCAGGCCCTCCGAGGCTAGCGGGTTTTACCGCGCCTACGAGCAGTACTTC. This chain connects TRBV28 to TRBJ2-7; the match to TRBD2 covers 8 bases. Germline assignment: CDR1 MDHEN and CDR2 SYDVKM. J gave up 2 bases and V 6 bases, and 21 bases lay outside the gene matches. The CDR3 covers 19 residues.

V and J are TRBV29-1 and TRBJ2-3; 15 bases are shared with TRBD2. The CDR3 spans 15 residues. CDR1 is SQVTM, CDR2 ANQGSEA, per germline. After removal of 6 bases from V and 3 bases from J, the junction contained 4 bases not matched to a gene. DNA of the CDR3: TGCAGCGTCGAGGGACTAGCGGGGGGTACAGATACGCAGTATTTT. It specifies CSVEGLAGGTDTQYF.

The CDR3 spells CASSPGTTTDTQYF. CDR3 sequence (DNA): TGCGCCAGCAGTCCGGGGACTACCACAGATACGCAGTATTTT. The rearrangement links TRBV10-1 to TRBJ2-3; 7 bases agree with TRBD2. This CDR3 spans 14 amino acids. Trimming removed 5 bases from V and 2 bases from J; junction bases left unmatched: 4. Germline CDR1 and CDR2: WNHNN and SYGVQD (reference sequence).

J is TRBJ1-5 and V is TRBV19; D is ambiguous. Germline V lookup: CDR1 LNHDA, CDR2 SQIVND (reference sequence). The CDR3 is made up of 12 amino acids. The germline V and J ends were trimmed by 9 bases and 4 bases, with 10 bases remaining between them. CDR3 in amino acids: CASGLINQPQHF. In DNA form, the CDR3 reads TGTGCCAGCGGACTGATAAATCAGCCCCAGCATTTT.

The CDR3 here is CASTTPGLPPEAFF. CDR3 in DNA: TGTGCCAGCACCACACCGGGGTTACCCCCTGAAGCTTTCTTT. This chain connects TRBV28 to TRBJ1-1; D is undetermined. Germline CDR1 and CDR2: MDHEN and SYDVKM. This CDR3 spans 14 amino acids. V was clipped by 7 bases and J by 6 bases, with 18 bases between them. Looking up the rest from reference TRBV28 and TRBJ1-1 gives the full variable domain: DVKVTQSSRYLVKRTGEKVFLECVQDMDHENMFWYRQDPGLGLRLIYFSYDVKMKEKGDIPEGYSVSREKKERFSLILESASTNQTSMYLCASTTPGLPPEAFFGQGTRLTVV.

Only a few counts were recorded for this clone. V is TRBV28 and J is TRBJ1-5, with TRBD1 matching 9 bases. The trim removed 8 bases at V and 9 bases at J, leaving 11 bases unmatched. Germline V lookup: CDR1 MDHEN, CDR2 SYDVKM. The CDR3 extends over 14 amino acids. CDR3 DNA sequence: TGTGCCAGCGTTAACAGGGGGCTTTTAGGGCCCCAGCATTTT. As protein: CASVNRGLLGPQHF.

J is TRBJ1-5 and V is TRBV28, with D possibly matching TRBD1 (5 bases). This CDR3 has 15 amino acids. Deletions cut 7 bases from V and 0 bases from J, with 13 bases between. Germline V gene lookup returns CDR1 MDHEN and CDR2 SYDVKM. The CDR3 here is CASNSGGDSNQPQHF. CDR3 in DNA: TGTGCCAGCAACTCCGGAGGGGATAGCAATCAGCCCCAGCATTTT.

J is TRBJ2-1 and V is TRBV5-1; tentative D call: TRBD2 (5 bases). Trimming took 5 bases from V and 5 from J, leaving 23 bases between them. Germline-derived CDR1 and CDR2 are SGHRS and YFSETQ. The CDR3 sequence is 17 residues long. This CDR3 is CASSQYSEARPNNEQFF. CDR3 sequence (DNA): TGCGCCAGCAGTCAGTACTCGGAGGCCCGCCCCAACAATGAGCAGTTCTTC. The full variable domain, in which reference TRBV5-1 and TRBJ2-1 provide the parts outside the CDR3, is KAGVTQTPRYLIKTRGQQVTLSCSPISGHRSVSWYQQTPGQGLQFLFEYFSETQRNKGNFPGRFSGRQFSNSRSEMNVSTLELGDSALYLCASSQYSEARPNNEQFFGPGTRLTVL.

Here the CDR3 reads CASRPWTNSNQPQHF. The CDR3 region has the DNA TGTGCCAGCAGACCTTGGACAAACAGCAATCAGCCCCAGCATTTT. The rearrangement joins TRBV28 to TRBJ1-5; tentatively, D is TRBD1 (5 bases). The CDR3 spans 15 residues. Germline-derived CDR1 and CDR2 are MDHEN and SYDVKM. V was shortened by 6 bases and J by 1 base, with 13 bases between the two germline ends.

The chain employs TRBV5-1 and TRBJ2-1; TRBD2 aligns across 12 bases. The CDR3 contains 16 residues. V shed 2 bases, J shed 9 bases, and the junction held 9 bases outside the gene matches. Germline V gene lookup returns CDR1 SGHRS and CDR2 YFSETQ. The CDR3 spells CASSLPTSGSLGEQFF. CDR3 DNA: TGCGCCAGCAGCTTACCGACTAGCGGGAGTTTGGGTGAGCAGTTCTTC.

The DNA for the CDR3 is TGCGCCAGCAGTGAGGGACTAGCGGGAGAGTGGTCCTACGAGCAGTACTTC. Translating gives CASSEGLAGEWSYEQYF. The chain has TRBV10-1 and TRBJ2-7, with TRBD2 matching over 13 bases. Germline CDR1 WNHNN, CDR2 SYGVQD (reference sequence). The trim removed 2 bases at V and 1 base at J, leaving 5 bases unmatched. This CDR3 spans 17 amino acids.

The chain employs TRBV5-5 and TRBJ2-7, with D tentatively TRBD1 (6 bases). Germline V gene data show CDR1 as SGHKS and CDR2 as YYEKEE (reference sequence). Deletions cut 4 bases from V and 1 base from J, with 9 bases between. CDR3 length: 13 residues. The CDR3 protein is CASSTTGSYEQYF. DNA for the CDR3: TGTGCCAGCAGCACGACAGGTTCCTACGAGCAGTACTTC.

The chain uses TRBV28 and TRBJ1-5; a weak D match, TRBD1 (5 bases). The germline V gene has CDR1 MDHEN and CDR2 SYDVKM. The V end lost 5 bases, the J end lost 0 bases, and 11 bases lay between the germline ends. This CDR3 comprises 15 residues. CDR3 region: CASSPGGGSNQPQHF. The DNA for the CDR3 is TGTGCCAGCAGTCCGGGGGGGGGTAGCAATCAGCCCCAGCATTTT.

This chain joins TRBV2 and TRBJ1-1; the D is unclear. The length of the CDR3 is 14 residues. Per the germline V gene, CDR1 is SNHLY and CDR2 is FYNNEI. V was pared by 8 bases and J by 5 bases, with 18 bases between. The chain's CDR3 is CASGSLRVGTEAFF. The CDR3 DNA reads TGTGCCAGCGGCTCTTTGAGGGTAGGAACTGAAGCTTTCTTT.

The CDR3: CASSPMTGVFTIYF. The CDR3 DNA follows: TGTGCCAGCAGCCCGATGACAGGGGTCTTCACCATATATTTT. The V call is TRBV14, the J call TRBJ1-3; 8 bases line up with TRBD1. Germline CDR1 is SGHDN and CDR2 is FVKESK. V lost 4 bases to trimming and J lost 9 bases; unmatched junction nucleotides: 8. The CDR3 is made up of 14 amino acids.

This chain uses TRBV19 with TRBJ2-5; 10 bases map to TRBD2. Germline V CDR1 and CDR2: LNHDA, SQIVND (reference sequence). Trimming took 4 bases from V and 5 from J; bases not matched to a gene: 7. The CDR3 runs to 15 residues. The DNA for the CDR3 is TGTGCCAGTAGTACCTTAAGCGGGAGGGGTGAGACCCAGTACTTC. Amino acid sequence: CASSTLSGRGETQYF.

The chain uses TRBV7-9 and TRBJ1-2, with D perhaps matching TRBD1 (5 bases). Germline CDR1 is SEHNR and CDR2 is FQNEAQ (reference sequence). Trimming left V 5 bases short and J 8 bases short, with 21 bases between. The CDR3 totals 15 residues. For the CDR3, the DNA is TGTGCCAGCAGCGCCCCCAACACAGGTTTGGGGGGCTACACCTTC. It is translated as CASSAPNTGLGGYTF.

This clone came up a few times. The J gene is TRBJ1-5, the V gene TRBV28, with TRBD1 matching over 9 bases. Germline V gene sequence: CDR1 MDHEN, CDR2 SYDVKM. CDR3 length equals 19 residues. V lost 7 bases and J lost 6; bases outside the gene matches: 22. The CDR3 spells CASTPTPGTGLDLPQPQHF. In nucleotides, the CDR3 is TGTGCCAGCACGCCCACTCCGGGGACAGGGCTTGATCTGCCTCAGCCCCAGCATTTT. The full variable domain, completed using reference TRBV28 and TRBJ1-5, is DVKVTQSSRYLVKRTGEKVFLECVQDMDHENMFWYRQDPGLGLRLIYFSYDVKMKEKGDIPEGYSVSREKKERFSLILESASTNQTSMYLCASTPTPGTGLDLPQPQHFGDGTRLSIL.

This sequence joins TRBV21-1 and TRBJ1-1. TRBV21-1 is labeled a pseudogene. There are 20 residues in the CDR3. The chain's CDR3 is CASRYKFLAGPDTGQGKAFF. The CDR3 coding sequence is TGTGCCAGCCGATACAAATTCCTAGCGGGACCAGATACTGGACAGGGTAAAGCTTTCTTT.